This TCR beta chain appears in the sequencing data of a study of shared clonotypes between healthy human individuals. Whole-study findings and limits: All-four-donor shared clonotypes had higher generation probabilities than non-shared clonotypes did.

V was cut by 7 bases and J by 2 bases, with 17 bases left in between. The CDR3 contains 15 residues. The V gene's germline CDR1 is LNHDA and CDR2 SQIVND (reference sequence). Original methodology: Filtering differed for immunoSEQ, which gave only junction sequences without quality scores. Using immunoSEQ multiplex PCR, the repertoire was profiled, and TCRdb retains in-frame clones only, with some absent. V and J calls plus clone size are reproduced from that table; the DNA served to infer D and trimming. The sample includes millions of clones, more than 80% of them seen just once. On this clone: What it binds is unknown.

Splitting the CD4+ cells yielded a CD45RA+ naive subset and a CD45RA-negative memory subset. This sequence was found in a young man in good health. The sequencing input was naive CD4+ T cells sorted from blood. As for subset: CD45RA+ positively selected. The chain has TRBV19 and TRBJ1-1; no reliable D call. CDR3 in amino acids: CASNKNPVTNTEAFF. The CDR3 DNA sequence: TGTGCCAGTAACAAAAACCCGGTGACTAACACTGAAGCTTTCTTT.